The rows below give T cell receptor beta chains drawn from one sample of a study of shared clonotypes between healthy human individuals. Only in-frame clones appear in the TCRdb table, and some are missing; sequencing was by immunoSEQ multiplex PCR. The profile shows about 380,000 clones, 96% of them singletons. Specimen: memory CD8+ T cells sorted from blood. Receptors were obtained from a man under 40 in good health. CDR3s include the opening cysteine and the closing phenylalanine or tryptophan. The D gene is left open where the match is weak. The size entry is marked missing in some rows and otherwise reads once, few, many or a size class.

d_call clone_size cdr3_length j_call v_call cdr3_nt cdr3_aa
TRBD2 - 15 TRBJ2-1 TRBV9 TGTGCCAGCAGCGTAGGACTAGCGGGAGGCAATGAGCAGTTCTTC CASSVGLAGGNEQFF
TRBD2 - 15 TRBJ2-1 TRBV10-2 TGCGCCAGCAGTGAGCCCGGGACTATGTACAATGAGCAGTTCTTC CASSEPGTMYNEQFF
TRBD1 - 13 TRBJ2-7 TRBV5-4 TGTGCCACCTCCCCGGGACAGATCTACGAGCAGTACTTC CATSPGQIYEQYF
- once 16 TRBJ1-1 TRBV18 TGTGCCAGCTCACCAAAGGGCTACTTTATGAACACTGAAGCTTTCTTT CASSPKGYFMNTEAFF
- - 13 TRBJ2-5 TRBV10-2 TGCGCCAGCAGTGAGGGGGAGGAAGAGACCCAGTACTTC CASSEGEEETQYF
- - 12 TRBJ2-1 TRBV6-4 TGTGCCAGCAGTGACTTCGCCAATGAGCAGTTCTTC CASSDFANEQFF
TRBD2 - 18 TRBJ2-2 TRBV19 TGTGCCAGTAGTATTTTCCCCTCTAGCGGAAAAATCACCGGGGAGCTGTTTTTT CASSIFPSSGKITGELFF
- - 14 TRBJ1-1 TRBV18 TGTGCCAGCTCACCCCTCGAGGCGAACACTGAAGCTTTCTTT CASSPLEANTEAFF
TRBD1 - 14 TRBJ2-7 TRBV30 TGTGCCTGGAGTGTCGGGACAGGGTCCTACGAGCAGTACTTC CAWSVGTGSYEQYF
- - 13 TRBJ2-5 TRBV28 TGTGCCAGCAGTTTATCAGTCCCGGAGACCCAGTACTTC CASSLSVPETQYF
- - 11 TRBJ2-1 TRBV2 TGTGCCAGCCGGACTTACAATGAGCAGTTCTTC CASRTYNEQFF
- - 16 TRBJ2-1 TRBV19 TGTGCCAGTAGTATTTTAACGGGACCCCTCTACAATGAGCAGTTCTTC CASSILTGPLYNEQFF
- - 12 TRBJ1-5 TRBV7-9 TGTGCCAGCAGCTGGGACACACAGCCCCAGCATTTT CASSWDTQPQHF
- - 13 TRBJ2-7 TRBV11-2 TGTGCCAGCAGCTTTCACAGGGTCTACGAGCAGTACTTC CASSFHRVYEQYF
TRBD2 - 16 TRBJ2-5 TRBV7-9 TGTGCCAGCAGCGCTACTAGCGGGAGAGCGTCAGAGACCCAGTACTTC CASSATSGRASETQYF
- - 12 TRBJ2-7 TRBV2 TGTGCCAGCAGTGGACTTCGCTACGAGCAGTACTTC CASSGLRYEQYF
- - 15 TRBJ1-3 TRBV5-5 TGTGCCAGCAGCGTGGGACTGCTCTCTGGAAACACCATATATTTT CASSVGLLSGNTIYF
- - 16 TRBJ2-3 TRBV6-4 TGTGCCAGCAGTGACTGGTTGGGGGAGTCCGCAGATACGCAGTATTTT CASSDWLGESADTQYF
TRBD1 - 13 TRBJ1-4 TRBV28 TGTGCCGGCCAACGGGACAGGGAGGAAAAACTGTTTTTT CAGQRDREEKLFF
TRBD2 - 19 TRBJ2-1 TRBV29-1 TGCAGCGTTAACCCGGGGACTAGCGGGAGAAAGGGGTCCTACAATGAGCAGTTCTTC CSVNPGTSGRKGSYNEQFF
- - 13 TRBJ1-5 TRBV2 TGTGCCAGCAGTTCAATTGGGAATCAGCCCCAGCATTTT CASSSIGNQPQHF
- once 14 TRBJ1-3 TRBV30 TGTGCCTGGACGTTCGGGGATTATGGAAACACCATATATTTT CAWTFGDYGNTIYF
- - 12 TRBJ1-2 TRBV13 TGTGCCAGCAGCCCCCGGGTAGGCGGCTACACCTTC CASSPRVGGYTF
TRBD1 once 15 TRBJ2-7 TRBV18 TGTGCCAGCTCTCAAGGACAGGGGAGCTCCTACGAGCAGTACTTC CASSQGQGSSYEQYF
- - 13 TRBJ2-3 TRBV29-1 TGCAGCGGGAGGGGGGGTTTCGCAGATACGCAGTATTTT CSGRGGFADTQYF
TRBD2 - 15 TRBJ2-1 TRBV6-6 TGTGCCAGCAGTCTACTAGCGGGATCCTACAATGAGCAGTTCTTC CASSLLAGSYNEQFF
- - 16 TRBJ2-3 TRBV6-4 TGTGCCAGCAGTGACTCGAGGGATCGGAGCACAGATACGCAGTATTTT CASSDSRDRSTDTQYF
TRBD1 - 16 TRBJ2-6 TRBV2 TGTGCCAGCACTCACCTACAGGGGGCCGGGGCCAACGTCCTGACTTTC CASTHLQGAGANVLTF
TRBD2 - 19 TRBJ2-1 TRBV7-9 TGTGCCAGCACTAAAGGACTAGCGGGCCGAAGGAGCTCCTACAATGAGCAGTTCTTC CASTKGLAGRRSSYNEQFF
- - 14 TRBJ1-2 TRBV6-5 TGTGCCAGCAGTTACGCAGGGGAGCGCTATGGCTACACCTTC CASSYAGERYGYTF
- - 15 TRBJ2-2 TRBV5-4 TGTGCCAGCAGCTCCCGGACTCGAAACACCGGGGAGCTGTTTTTT CASSSRTRNTGELFF
- - 15 TRBJ1-4 TRBV28 TGTGCCAGCAGGACCCTCGGGGGCGCTGAGGAAAAACTGTTTTTT CASRTLGGAEEKLFF
- - 11 TRBJ1-2 TRBV6-5 TGTGCCAGTAGTAATCGGGGGGGCTACACCTTC CASSNRGGYTF
TRBD2 - 14 TRBJ2-7 TRBV9 TGTGCCAGCAGCGTAGACTGGGAGGGATACGAGCAGTACTTC CASSVDWEGYEQYF
TRBD2 - 15 TRBJ2-3 TRBV28 TGTGCCAGCAGTTTGACTAGCGGGAGCACAGATACGCAGTATTTT CASSLTSGSTDTQYF
TRBD1 - 15 TRBJ2-1 TRBV11-2 TGTGCCAGCAGCTCCGGACAGGGAACCTACAATGAGCAGTTCTTC CASSSGQGTYNEQFF
TRBD2 once 16 TRBJ2-7 TRBV11-2 TGTGCCAGCAGCTTAGGAGGGACTAGCGGGGATTTCGAGCAGTACTTC CASSLGGTSGDFEQYF
- - 12 TRBJ2-4 TRBV28 TGTGCCAGCAGTTTGGGGGAAAACATTCAGTACTTC CASSLGENIQYF
- - 11 TRBJ1-2 TRBV6-1 TGTGCCAGCAGTGAAGGGCTTGGCTACACCTTC CASSEGLGYTF
- - 12 TRBJ1-2 TRBV5-1 TGCGCCAGCAGGCCCGACAGCTATGGCTACACCTTC CASRPDSYGYTF
- - 13 TRBJ2-1 TRBV2 TGTGCCAGCATGTCAGGGTTCTACAATGAGCAGTTCTTC CASMSGFYNEQFF
- - 14 TRBJ2-3 TRBV4-1 TGCGCCAGCCGCCTTAGCGGTAGCACAGATACGCAGTATTTT CASRLSGSTDTQYF
- - 12 TRBJ2-1 TRBV6-5 TGTGCCAGCCTAAGCTCCTACAATGAGCAGTTCTTC CASLSSYNEQFF
- - 13 TRBJ1-5 TRBV30 TGTGCCTGGAGTCAGGGAGGGAATCAGCCCCAGCATTTT CAWSQGGNQPQHF
- - 12 TRBJ2-1 TRBV14 TGTGCCAGCAGCCGACTACCGTATGAGCAGTTCTTC CASSRLPYEQFF